One and the same sample provided the 19 T cell receptor beta chains below, sequenced in a study of cytotoxic CD8 clonotypes in ibrutinib-treated CLL. The assay was immunoSEQ multiplex PCR, and TCRdb's table has in-frame clones only and misses some. The sample has about 160,000 clones; roughly 88% are singletons. The specimen comprised PBMCs, sampled at disease progression, from a patient treated with ibrutinib. Receptors were obtained from a human donor with chronic lymphocytic leukemia.

The chain is built from TRBV7-9 and TRBJ1-2, with 9 bases that match TRBD1. V lost 8 bases, J lost 7 bases, and 14 bases stayed unmatched. CDR1 SEHNR and CDR2 FQNEAQ come from the germline V gene (reference sequence). The CDR3 extends over 15 amino acids. The CDR3 nucleotides read TGTGCCAGCGGACCTTCCGGGACAGGGTCTGGTGGCTACACCTTC. Amino acid sequence: CASGPSGTGSGGYTF.

The V call is TRBV18, the J call TRBJ2-5, with a possible D match to TRBD1 (5 bases). Per germline, CDR1 KGHSH and CDR2 LQKENI. There are 15 residues in the CDR3. Trimming cost V 2 bases and J 3 bases, with 13 bases left between them. The DNA for the CDR3 is TGTGCCAGCTCACCATCAGTGGGGCAGGAAGAGACCCAGTACTTC. It is translated as CASSPSVGQEETQYF.

This chain uses TRBV5-1 with TRBJ2-6, with unresolved D. From germline, CDR1 is SGHRS and CDR2 YFSETQ. The V end lost 0 bases, the J end lost 0 bases, and 7 bases lay between the germline ends. The CDR3 has 16 amino acids. CDR3 coding DNA: TGCGCCAGCAGCTTGGAAGGGTTCTCTGGGGCCAACGTCCTGACTTTC. This gives the protein CASSLEGFSGANVLTF.

This chain connects TRBV5-4 to TRBJ2-1, with TRBD1 identical over 9 bases. The CDR3 contains 16 residues. After removal of 3 bases from V and 5 bases from J, the junction contained 9 bases not matched to a gene. The germline CDR1 and CDR2 sequences are SGHNT and YYREEE (reference sequence). The CDR3 DNA is TGTGCCAGCAGCTGGATCGGGACAGGGTTTAACAATGAGCAGTTCTTC. It codes for CASSWIGTGFNNEQFF.

This chain links TRBV11-3 with TRBJ1-1; TRBD1 is a possible D gene (5 bases). CDR3 length: 15 amino acids. Trimming took 1 base from V and 5 from J, leaving 14 bases between them. CDR1 SGHNT and CDR2 YENEEA come from the germline V gene. The CDR3 here is CASSLGRGGETEAFF. In DNA form, the CDR3 reads TGTGCCAGCAGCTTAGGGAGGGGAGGGGAAACTGAAGCTTTCTTT.

V gene TRBV7-3 combines with J gene TRBJ2-2; D unresolved. The V end was cut by 10 bases, the J end by 1 base, with 10 bases between. Germline CDR1 and CDR2: SGHTA and FQGTGA. This CDR3 contains 13 residues. The CDR3 region has the DNA TGTGCCACCCAGCTTGGGAACACCGGGGAGCTGTTTTTT. Its protein product is CATQLGNTGELFF.

Many counts were recorded for this clone. This sequence joins TRBV4-1 and TRBJ1-5; D may be TRBD1 (6 bases). Germline V gene data show CDR1 as MGHRA and CDR2 as YSYEKL. The CDR3 covers 14 residues. The ends were cut back, 3 bases at V and 0 bases at J, with 6 bases in the middle. The CDR3 DNA sequence: TGCGCCAGCAGCCAGGGACATAGCAATCAGCCCCAGCATTTT. This translates into CASSQGHSNQPQHF.

The V gene is TRBV9, the J gene TRBJ2-1; 7 bases fit TRBD2. The CDR3 is made up of 20 amino acids. CDR1 is SGDLS, CDR2 YYNGEE, per germline. V was pared by 0 bases and J by 6 bases, with 21 bases of the junction left unmatched. The CDR3 bases are TGTGCCAGCAGCGTAGCGCACCATGTGTGGGAGGGCCATCTGGGCAATGAGCAGTTCTTC. Translation: CASSVAHHVWEGHLGNEQFF.

The sample holds a few counts of this clone. The chain couples TRBV5-1 to TRBJ2-3; no clear D gene. Trimming removed 1 base from V and 2 bases from J, with 8 bases in between. Per the germline V gene, CDR1 is SGHRS and CDR2 is YFSETQ. The CDR3 is 14 residues long. The CDR3 nucleotides read TGCGCCAGCAGCTTGATGTCACCCACAGATACGCAGTATTTT. It is translated as CASSLMSPTDTQYF.

This clone was detected only once. The chain employs TRBV27 and TRBJ1-5; D is possibly TRBD1 (5 bases). Trimming shortened V by 8 bases and J by 0 bases, and 11 bases separated the two germline ends. Germline V gene data show CDR1 as MNHEY and CDR2 as SMNVEV (reference sequence). This CDR3 comprises 14 residues. The CDR3 DNA reads as TGTGCCAGCCATTGGGGGGGTAGCAATCAGCCCCAGCATTTT. The encoded protein is CASHWGGSNQPQHF.

J is TRBJ2-1 and V is TRBV11-3; D is uncertain. The CDR3 is 12 residues long. V was shortened by 4 bases and J by 3 bases, with 4 bases between the two germline ends. Germline V gene lookup returns CDR1 SGHNT and CDR2 YENEEA. DNA for the CDR3: TGTGCCAGCAGCTCCCACTACAATGAGCAGTTCTTC. This translates into CASSSHYNEQFF.

The gene calls are TRBV18 and TRBJ2-6; D remains unclear. Germline V gene data show CDR1 as KGHSH and CDR2 as LQKENI. The CDR3 has 20 amino acids. The V end lost 3 bases, the J end lost 0 bases, and 21 bases lay between the germline ends. The CDR3 DNA is TGTGCCAGCTCACCTAACGCGGCTAATGGACGGCTCTCTGGGGCCAACGTCCTGACTTTC. Translated: CASSPNAANGRLSGANVLTF.

The rearrangement links TRBV29-1 to TRBJ2-6, with TRBD1 matching 10 bases. From germline, CDR1 is SQVTM and CDR2 ANQGSEA. Trimming removed 6 bases from V and 4 bases from J; junction bases left unmatched: 12. The CDR3 loop spans 17 amino acids. The CDR3 loop reads CSVAGQGPFSGANVLTF. The DNA for the CDR3 is TGCAGCGTGGCGGGACAGGGGCCTTTCTCCGGGGCCAACGTCCTGACTTTC.

This chain links TRBV7-9 with TRBJ1-3; D remains unclear. Germline V gene lookup returns CDR1 SEHNR and CDR2 FQNEAQ (reference sequence). The CDR3 contains 16 residues. V shed 4 bases and J shed 0 bases, with 13 bases lying between them. CDR3 DNA: TGTGCCAGCAGCTCTTACCCACCGAGCTCTGGAAACACCATATATTTT. This gives the protein CASSSYPPSSGNTIYF.

The chain recombines TRBV6-5 with TRBJ1-2; 8 bases align to TRBD1. CDR1 is MNHEY and CDR2 is SVGAGI in the germline V gene. V gave up 4 bases and J gave up 4 bases; unmatched junction bases: 8. The CDR3 sequence is 15 residues long. The CDR3 sequence: CASSSTDRVSYGYTF. The CDR3 bases are TGTGCCAGCAGTTCCACGGACAGGGTATCCTATGGCTACACCTTC.

This clone occurred once. This chain connects TRBV7-9 to TRBJ2-1; TRBD2 aligns across 9 bases. The V gene's germline CDR1 is SEHNR and CDR2 FQNEAQ (reference sequence). This CDR3 has 15 amino acids. The trim removed 1 base at V and 7 bases at J, leaving 5 bases unmatched. CDR3 region: CASSLVAGVGNEQFF. In nucleotides, the CDR3 is TGTGCCAGCAGCTTAGTAGCGGGAGTTGGGAATGAGCAGTTCTTC. Looking up the rest from reference TRBV7-9 and TRBJ2-1 gives the full variable domain: DTGVSQNPRHKITKRGQNVTFRCDPISEHNRLYWYRQTLGQGPEFLTYFQNEAQLEKSRLLSDRFSAERPKGSFSTLEIQRTEQGDSAMYLCASSLVAGVGNEQFFGPGTRLTVL.

The rearrangement links TRBV9 to TRBJ1-1; unclear D gene. The V end lost 4 bases, the J end lost 7 bases, and 17 bases lay between the germline ends. Per the germline V gene, CDR1 is SGDLS and CDR2 is YYNGEE. The CDR3 covers 14 residues. In DNA, the CDR3 is TGTGCCAGCAGCCCCTGGTCCGCCCCGAGTGAAGCTTTCTTT. Translated, it gives CASSPWSAPSEAFF. Combining the CDR3 with reference TRBV9 and TRBJ1-1 gives the whole variable domain DSGVTQTPKHLITATGQRVTLRCSPRSGDLSVYWYQQSLDQGLQFLIQYYNGEERAKGNILERFSAQQFPDLHSELNLSSLELGDSALYFCASSPWSAPSEAFFGQGTRLTVV.

The sample holds a few counts of this clone. V gene TRBV6-6 combines with J gene TRBJ2-6; no clear D gene. Germline V lookup: CDR1 MNHNY, CDR2 SVGAGI (reference sequence). The CDR3 consists of 15 residues. Trimming removed 2 bases from V and 0 bases from J, with 5 bases in between. In DNA form, the CDR3 reads TGTGCCAGCAGTTACAGCCTCTCTGGGGCCAACGTCCTGACTTTC. This codes for CASSYSLSGANVLTF.

This chain connects TRBV14 to TRBJ2-3; 11 bases match TRBD2. The CDR3 has 18 amino acids. The V and J ends lost 1 base and 0 bases, in that order; junction bases with no gene match: 6. In germline, CDR1 is SGHDN, CDR2 FVKESK. CDR3 amino acids: CASSQGWWTSGSTDTQYF. CDR3 bases: TGTGCCAGCAGCCAAGGTTGGTGGACTAGCGGGAGCACAGATACGCAGTATTTT.